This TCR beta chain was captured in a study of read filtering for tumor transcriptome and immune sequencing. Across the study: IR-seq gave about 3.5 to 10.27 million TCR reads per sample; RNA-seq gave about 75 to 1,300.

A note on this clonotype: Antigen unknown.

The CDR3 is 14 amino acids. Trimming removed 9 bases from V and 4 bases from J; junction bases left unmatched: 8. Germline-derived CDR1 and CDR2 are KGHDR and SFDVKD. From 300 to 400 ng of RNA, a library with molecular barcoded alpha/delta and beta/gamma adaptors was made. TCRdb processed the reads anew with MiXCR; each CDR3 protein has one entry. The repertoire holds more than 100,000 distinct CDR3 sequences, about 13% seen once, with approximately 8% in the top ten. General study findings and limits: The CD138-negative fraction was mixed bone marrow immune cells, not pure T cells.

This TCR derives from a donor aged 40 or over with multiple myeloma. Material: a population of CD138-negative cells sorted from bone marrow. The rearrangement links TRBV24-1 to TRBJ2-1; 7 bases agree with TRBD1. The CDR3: CATQSTGDYNEQFF. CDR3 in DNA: TGTGCCACCCAGAGCACAGGGGATTACAATGAGCAGTTCTTC.